Shown below are 10 T cell receptor beta chains from a single sample sequenced in a study of cytomegalovirus exposure and HLA in healthy donors. In the PCR, 60 Vbeta and 13 Jbeta primers were used. The assay was immunoSEQ multiplex PCR, and TCRdb's table has in-frame clones only and misses some. The sample contains under 150,000 clones, around 77% of which appear only once. Sequencing was carried out using PBMCs. These receptors came from a woman aged 55 to 70 in good health and CMV-seronegative.

V gene TRBV6-5 combines with J gene TRBJ1-5; 9 bases match TRBD1. Germline V gene data show CDR1 as MNHEY and CDR2 as SVGAGI. The CDR3 sequence is 16 residues long. V dropped 4 bases and J dropped 5; count of bases not matched to a gene: 9. CDR3 loop: CASSSQQGARDQPQHF. DNA for the CDR3: TGTGCCAGCAGTTCACAACAGGGGGCGCGAGATCAGCCCCAGCATTTT.

The chain is built from TRBV18 and TRBJ1-2; 11 positions match TRBD1. CDR3 length: 15 amino acids. Germline values: CDR1 KGHSH, CDR2 LQKENI. V lost 6 bases and J lost 4; bases outside the gene matches: 7. The CDR3 sequence: CASSPGQGASYGYTF. Here the CDR3 DNA reads TGTGCCAGCTCTCCCGGACAGGGGGCTTCCTATGGCTACACCTTC.

In its sample, this clone was seen once. Here the CDR3 DNA reads TGCGCCAGCAGCCAAGGGCACACCCTGAACACTGAAGCTTTCTTT. This sequence encodes CASSQGHTLNTEAFF. V gene TRBV4-1 combines with J gene TRBJ1-1; D call uncertain. Germline assignment: CDR1 MGHRA and CDR2 YSYEKL. V lost 1 base and J 0 bases, leaving 9 bases between the germline ends. The CDR3 is made up of 15 amino acids.

This clone is a singleton in its sample. This sequence joins TRBV19 and TRBJ2-1, with 10 bases fitting TRBD2. CDR3 length: 14 amino acids. CDR1 and CDR2 (germline): LNHDA, SQIVND (reference sequence). With V trimmed by 2 bases and J by 10 bases, 5 bases remained unmatched. CDR3 bases: TGTGCCAGTAGTATAACTAGCGGGGCAGGGGAGCAGTTCTTC. It translates to CASSITSGAGEQFF. The full variable domain, with the rest looked up from reference TRBV19 and TRBJ2-1, is DGGITQSPKYLFRKEGQNVTLSCEQNLNHDAMYWYRQDPGQGLRLIYYSQIVNDFQKGDIAEGYSVSREKKESFPLTVTSAQKNPTAFYLCASSITSGAGEQFFGPGTRLTVL.

The V call is TRBV19, the J call TRBJ1-1, with TRBD1 identical over 7 bases. In germline, CDR1 is LNHDA, CDR2 SQIVND (reference sequence). After removal of 5 bases from V and 4 bases from J, the junction contained 4 bases not matched to a gene. The CDR3 is 13 residues long. DNA for the CDR3: TGTGCCAGTAGTCCAGGGGGAACCACTGAAGCTTTCTTT. It specifies CASSPGGTTEAFF.

The chain is built from TRBV18 and TRBJ2-6; D is unresolved. Trimming took off 3 bases at V and 0 bases at J, with 9 bases between the two ends. The CDR3 is 16 residues long. The germline V gene has CDR1 KGHSH and CDR2 LQKENI. The CDR3 loop reads CASSPQRPSGANVLTF. The DNA for the CDR3 is TGTGCCAGCTCACCCCAGAGGCCCTCTGGGGCCAACGTCCTGACTTTC. The full variable domain, in which reference TRBV18 and TRBJ2-6 provide the parts outside the CDR3, is NAGVMQNPRHLVRRRGQEARLRCSPMKGHSHVYWYRQLPEEGLKFMVYLQKENIIDESGMPKERFSAEFPKEGPSILRIQQVVRGDSAAYFCASSPQRPSGANVLTFGAGSRLTVL.

The CDR3 DNA follows: TGTGCCAGTATGACAGGGATGTATAGCAATCAGCCCCAGCATTTT. Translation gives CASMTGMYSNQPQHF. The chain couples TRBV19 to TRBJ1-5; 7 bases are a match to TRBD1. Germline loops: CDR1 LNHDA, CDR2 SQIVND (reference sequence). The J segment lost 0 bases and the V segment lost 7 bases, leaving 6 bases of the junction unmatched. This CDR3 has 15 amino acids.

There are a few counts of this clone. V usage is TRBV11-3 and J usage is TRBJ1-5, with D uncertain. Trimming took off 3 bases at V and 5 bases at J, with 14 bases between the two ends. This CDR3 is built from 15 residues. Germline V CDR1 and CDR2: SGHNT, YENEEA. CDR3 protein: CASSLIRVRDQPQHF. The CDR3 coding sequence is TGTGCCAGCAGCTTGATACGGGTAAGAGATCAGCCCCAGCATTTT.

The chain links TRBV28 to TRBJ2-7, with 9 positions matching TRBD1. V lost 6 bases, J lost 4 bases, and 10 bases stayed unmatched. The length of the CDR3 is 15 residues. Germline CDR1 MDHEN, CDR2 SYDVKM. CDR3 residues: CASSEPPGQGYEQYF. CDR3 DNA: TGTGCCAGCAGCGAACCGCCCGGACAGGGGTACGAGCAGTACTTC.

This chain connects TRBV5-1 to TRBJ1-1, with D perhaps TRBD1 (5 bases). The CDR3 is 15 amino acids. Germline V gene lookup returns CDR1 SGHRS and CDR2 YFSETQ. The V end was cut by 1 base, the J end by 5 bases, with 15 bases between. This CDR3 reads CASSLNFDSQTEAFF. The CDR3, as DNA: TGCGCCAGCAGCTTGAATTTTGACAGTCAAACTGAAGCTTTCTTT. The full variable domain, in which reference TRBV5-1 and TRBJ1-1 provide the parts outside the CDR3, is KAGVTQTPRYLIKTRGQQVTLSCSPISGHRSVSWYQQTPGQGLQFLFEYFSETQRNKGNFPGRFSGRQFSNSRSEMNVSTLELGDSALYLCASSLNFDSQTEAFFGQGTRLTVV.